The present TCR beta chain was sequenced within a study of a mutant IDH1 vaccine in newly diagnosed glioma. About the research overall: Averaging around 42 years of age, treated patients were about 60% male and approximately 38% female. Those enrolled had earlier been treated with radiotherapy, temozolomide, or both, mostly both. Findings of the study overall: Immune responses induced by the vaccine were seen in 93.3% of patients, spanning multiple MHC alleles.

Data came from immunoSEQ multiplex PCR; TCRdb stores just in-frame clones and leaves some out. Here the sample spans tens of thousands of clones, 70% to 90% being singletons. A note on this clone: Its specificity is not known.

Time point denoted: baseline, week 1 (first vaccination visit). The treatment here: pre-vaccination baseline after standard-of-care therapy. Each astrocytoma in the donors was new, WHO grade 3 or 4, IDH1-mutant and ATRX-lost. Germline V lookup: CDR1 SGHRS, CDR2 YFSETQ. The CDR3 runs 16 residues. Trimming cost V 3 bases and J 4 bases, with 16 bases left between them. This TCR was recovered from a man aged 25 to 40 with glioma. Here the sequenced sample was PBMCs, taken from a glioma patient treated with radiotherapy, temozolomide or both. The chain joins TRBV5-1 to TRBJ2-2; D is ambiguous. The chain's CDR3 is CASSSPFSAITGELFF. DNA of the CDR3: TGCGCCAGCAGCTCCCCTTTTAGTGCGATCACCGGGGAGCTGTTTTTT.